The present TCR beta chain was sequenced within a study of regulatory T cells in long-lasting Graves disease (dated by TCRdb to the early 2020s). Study-wide context: Persistent Graves' disease meant more than 5 years of antithyroid drug treatment with TSH receptor autoantibodies that stayed positive. This study used TCR sequencing and RNA sequencing of peripheral blood to compare persistent Graves' disease patients against newly diagnosed Graves' disease patients. The study took place in China and was registered as a clinical trial. A total of roughly 35 samples underwent TCR sequencing: some 13 from persistent and around 20 from newly diagnosed Graves' disease patients. Antithyroid drugs had been taken for about 10.3 years on average by persistent Graves' disease patients in the clinical cohort. The paper as a whole reports these results and caveats: Sequencing and analysis were limited to the TCR beta chain. As a limitation, the authors acknowledged that the small sample size may reduce accuracy. Persistent Graves' disease patients showed lower TCR Shannon entropy and fewer highly expanded clones than newly diagnosed patients, suggesting clonal expansion. Peripheral blood alone was examined, since thyroid tissue, which constituted the primary lesion, could not be accessed. Patients with persistent disease shared more public clonotypes (about 3,000) than newly diagnosed patients did (966). Preferential use of TRBV28, TRBJ1-2 and TRBJ2-5 was observed in persistent disease, whereas TRBV20-1 and TRBJ2-1 were favored in newly diagnosed disease.

This clonotype has at least ten counts. Its antigen remains undetermined. One base away there is no much larger clone; base qualities are not given. Libraries were constructed by multiplex PCR. This sample was sequenced with an Illumina HiSeq 4000. CDR3 regions were amplified by Arm-PCR with iRepertoire HTBI primers to construct TCR beta libraries. Before sequencing, the PCR products went through gel purification. The study's processing was this. Across samples, roughly 60 TRBV and 14 TRBJ segments were identified and used for gene usage analysis of CDR3 amino acid clonotypes. COPE and FqMerger were used to merge the filtered high-quality paired reads into contigs. BLAST was used to align contigs to the IMGT TRBV, TRBD and TRBJ reference genes, and CDR3 was defined following IMGT. Any clonotype with a frequency above 0.1% was counted as a highly expanded clone. Shannon entropy served as the measure of repertoire diversity, while the Gini coefficient captured V-J evenness. Public clonotypes were defined as clonotypes shared by more than one individual. TCRdb handled the public reads itself, with Q25 trimming in fastp and clone calling in MiXCR, and kept productive beta chains. For every CDR3 protein sequence, its rows merge into one entry that carries the most common genes and DNA. TCRdb's processing, not the study's, gives the V and J calls here. For this sample there are approximately 400,000 distinct CDR3 sequences; around 23% appear just once. 25% to 30% of the sample comes from the top ten.

Read against the paper, the sample's time point label means: persistent/refractory GD, antithyroid drugs over 5 years with positive TRAb. For both TCR sequencing and RNA sequencing, RNA was extracted from PBMCs in TRIzol. Graves' disease was diagnosed according to American Thyroid Association guidelines. Patients for the study were recruited at an endocrinology department in Xi'an, China. Each patient gave approximately 9 milliliters of peripheral blood, collected in an EDTA anticoagulant tube. Ficoll Paque Plus density gradient separation was used to isolate PBMCs, and no additional T cell sorting was done. RNA quality was checked with an Agilent 2100 Bioanalyzer and agarose gel, and concentration with a NanoDrop 2000. Trimming at the junction amounts to 4 bases on V and 2 bases on J, and the germline ends lie 9 bases apart. Including cysteine and phenylalanine, the CDR3 has 13 amino acids. Just CDR3 DNA is preserved here, 39 bases in frame from base 1.

This TCR was recovered from a woman aged 40 to 55 with Graves disease. Donor details come from another sample of the same person, matched by shared clones. This receptor chain uses TRBV12-3 or TRBV12-4 and TRBJ2-7, with no confidently assigned D gene. Material: peripheral blood mononuclear cells (PBMCs), obtained when the disease was refractory, from a patient treated with antithyroid drugs. The sequenced DNA: TGTGCCAGCAGTTCAACGGGTCCCTACGAGCAGTACTTC. Its translation is CASSSTGPYEQYF.